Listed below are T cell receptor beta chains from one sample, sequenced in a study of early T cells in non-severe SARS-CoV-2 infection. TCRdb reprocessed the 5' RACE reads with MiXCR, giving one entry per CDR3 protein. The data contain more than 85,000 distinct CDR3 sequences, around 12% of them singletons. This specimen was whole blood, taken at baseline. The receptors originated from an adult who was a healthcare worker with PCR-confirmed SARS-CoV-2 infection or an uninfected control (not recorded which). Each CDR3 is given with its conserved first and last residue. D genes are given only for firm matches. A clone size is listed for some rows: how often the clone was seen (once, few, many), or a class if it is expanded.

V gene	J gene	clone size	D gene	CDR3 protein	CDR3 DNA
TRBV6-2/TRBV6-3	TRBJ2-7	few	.	CASSFSRGTSYEQYF	TGTGCCAGCAGCTTTAGTCGTGGAACGTCCTACGAGCAGTACTTC
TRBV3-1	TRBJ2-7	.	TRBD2	CASSPSSGTTTYEQYF	TGTGCCAGCAGCCCCTCATCCGGGACTACCACCTACGAGCAGTACTTC
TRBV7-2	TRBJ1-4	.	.	CASSLVAVGRSNEKLFF	TGTGCCAGCAGCTTAGTCGCGGTTGGCAGGAGTAATGAAAAACTGTTTTTT
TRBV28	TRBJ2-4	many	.	CASSGLGAGSKNIQYF	TGTGCCAGCAGTGGGCTAGGGGCCGGAAGCAAAAACATTCAGTACTTC
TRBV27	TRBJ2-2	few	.	CASKASGELFF	TGTGCCAGCAAGGCCTCTGGGGAGCTGTTTTTT
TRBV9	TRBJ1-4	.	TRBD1	CASSEARQGGEKLFF	TGTGCCAGCAGTGAGGCGAGACAGGGAGGTGAAAAACTGTTTTTT
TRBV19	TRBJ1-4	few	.	CASSRQFNEKLFF	TGTGCCAGTAGTCGACAGTTTAATGAAAAACTGTTTTTT
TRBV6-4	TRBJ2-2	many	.	CASALRNTGELFF	TGTGCCAGCGCGCTTAGGAACACCGGGGAGCTGTTTTTT
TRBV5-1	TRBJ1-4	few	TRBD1	CASSQDRGLEKLFF	TGCGCCAGCAGCCAGGACAGGGGGCTTGAAAAACTGTTTTTT
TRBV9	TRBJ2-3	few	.	CASSVEFSGTDTQYF	TGTGCCAGCAGCGTAGAGTTCTCGGGCACAGATACGCAGTATTTT
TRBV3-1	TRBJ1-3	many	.	CASSHFGSGNTIYF	TGTGCCAGCAGCCACTTTGGCTCTGGAAACACCATATATTTT
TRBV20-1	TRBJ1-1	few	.	CSARVAGALNTEAFF	TGCAGTGCTAGAGTAGCCGGGGCTTTGAACACTGAAGCTTTCTTT
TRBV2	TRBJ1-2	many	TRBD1	CASSSDRDYGYTF	TGTGCCAGCAGTTCCGACAGGGACTATGGCTACACCTTC
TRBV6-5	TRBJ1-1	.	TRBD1	CASSRQGAIRNTEAFF	TGTGCCAGCAGTAGGCAGGGGGCGATAAGGAACACTGAAGCTTTCTTT
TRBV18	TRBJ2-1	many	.	CATTKEVNEQFF	TGTGCCACCACCAAGGAGGTGAATGAGCAGTTCTTC